This TCR beta chain was documented in a study of shared clonotypes between healthy human individuals. Study results and limitations: Sample collection involved blood only; tissue repertoires are likely different.

This clone was observed a single time. Its antigen is not identified. The sequencing of unsorted PBMC DNA took place on ten immunoSEQ deep assay plates. This table comes from immunoSEQ multiplex PCR, and its TCRdb copy is limited to in-frame clones, with some not included. Of about 500,000 clones detected, roughly three quarters appear once; the ten largest clones hold around 13%. Losses at the gene ends were 6 bases for V and 5 bases for J; bases not matched to a gene: 9. CDR3 length: 15 amino acids. From germline, CDR1 is KGHSH and CDR2 LQKENI. The donors, all of them Caucasian adults, lived in Nashville, Tennessee.

The J gene is TRBJ2-5, the V gene TRBV18, with 10 positions matching TRBD2. The sequence derives from a woman aged 40 to 50 in good health. Some clones in this sample may be carry-over from other donors' samples. Sequencing was done on a sample of PBMCs. The CDR3 loop is CASSPGTSVRETQYF. The CDR3 DNA is TGTGCCAGCTCGCCGGGGACTAGCGTAAGGGAGACCCAGTACTTC.